Each of the 23 T cell receptor beta chains below was sequenced from the same sample in a study of T cell responses to AZD1222 COVID-19 vaccine. Assay used: immunoSEQ multiplex PCR; TCRdb lists only in-frame clones, some missing. The data hold 140,000 to 150,000 clones, with 75% to 90% observed a single time. Sequencing used peripheral blood, obtained on day 0 of AZD1222 vaccination. The receptors were sampled from an adult in good health.

This chain connects TRBV29-1 to TRBJ1-2, with a possible D match to TRBD1 (6 bases). CDR1 is SQVTM, CDR2 ANQGSEA, per germline. The V and J ends lost 2 bases and 1 base respectively, with 11 bases between them. CDR3 size: 14 residues. The CDR3 DNA is TGCAGCGTTGAACAGGGGACTCGTAACTATGGCTACACCTTC. This gives the protein CSVEQGTRNYGYTF.

V is TRBV10-3 and J is TRBJ2-2; 8 nucleotides line up with TRBD2. With V trimmed by 4 bases and J by 7 bases, 14 bases remained unmatched. From germline, CDR1 is ENHRY and CDR2 SYGVKD. The CDR3 is 17 residues long. The CDR3 DNA is TGTGCCATCAGTGGACTTGGGGGGACTAGTCTCAGCGGGGAGCTGTTTTTT. Translation gives CAISGLGGTSLSGELFF.

The chain is built from TRBV5-6 and TRBJ2-7; D is unclear. This CDR3 is built from 12 residues. V gave up 4 bases and J gave up 4 bases, with 9 bases separating them. CDR1 is SGHDT and CDR2 is YYEEEE in the germline V gene. CDR3 residues: CASSLLDYEQYF. The CDR3 DNA reads TGTGCCAGCAGCCTTCTAGATTACGAGCAGTACTTC.

The V call is TRBV27, the J call TRBJ1-2; possible D gene TRBD1, 5 bases. The CDR3 consists of 15 residues. Per the germline V gene, CDR1 is MNHEY and CDR2 is SMNVEV (reference sequence). V was cut by 4 bases and J by 4 bases, with 16 bases left in between. The CDR3 DNA sequence: TGTGCCAGCAGTTCCCCTTCCGGGGCTGGCTATGGCTACACCTTC. Translation gives CASSSPSGAGYGYTF.

J is TRBJ1-5 and V is TRBV5-1; 7 nucleotides agree with TRBD1. In germline, CDR1 is SGHRS, CDR2 YFSETQ. Trimming removed 0 bases from V and 7 bases from J; junction bases left unmatched: 7. The CDR3 runs to 15 residues. DNA for the CDR3: TGCGCCAGCAGCTTGGACGACAGGGTGATCCAGCCCCAGCATTTT. This encodes CASSLDDRVIQPQHF. The full variable domain, in which reference TRBV5-1 and TRBJ1-5 provide the parts outside the CDR3, is KAGVTQTPRYLIKTRGQQVTLSCSPISGHRSVSWYQQTPGQGLQFLFEYFSETQRNKGNFPGRFSGRQFSNSRSEMNVSTLELGDSALYLCASSLDDRVIQPQHFGDGTRLSIL.

The chain joins TRBV5-1 to TRBJ1-2; 7 bases are shared with TRBD1. Per the germline V gene, CDR1 is SGHRS and CDR2 is YFSETQ. The CDR3 runs to 14 residues. The ends lost 1 base at V and 4 bases at J; junction bases unmatched: 4. The CDR3 loop reads CASSLQGGGYGYTF. The CDR3 DNA reads TGCGCCAGCAGCTTGCAGGGGGGTGGCTATGGCTACACCTTC.

The V and J genes are TRBV30 and TRBJ1-2; D not certain. CDR3 length: 11 residues. Germline CDR1 and CDR2: GTSNPN and SVGIG (reference sequence). Trimming stripped 3 bases from V and 8 bases from J, with 10 bases between. The CDR3 loop reads CAWRRVWGYTF. In nucleotides, the CDR3 is TGTGCCTGGAGGAGGGTCTGGGGCTACACCTTC.

CDR3 nucleotide sequence: TGTGCCAGCAGCCGGGAATCTAATTCACCCCTCCACTTT. Its protein is CASSRESNSPLHF. This chain joins TRBV3-1 (or the pseudogene TRBV3-2) and TRBJ1-6; D call uncertain. The V gene lost 4 bases and the J gene lost 6 bases, with 7 bases spanning the gap. This CDR3 contains 13 residues. Germline V lookup: CDR1 LGHDT, CDR2 YNNKEL (reference sequence).

The chain combines TRBV11-2 with TRBJ2-1; TRBD2 matches 9 bases. V was pared by 0 bases and J by 3 bases, with 6 bases of the junction left unmatched. The CDR3 has 17 amino acids. From germline, CDR1 is SGHAT and CDR2 FQNNGV. CDR3 in DNA: TGTGCCAGCAGCTTAGATGTATCTAGCGGGATCTACAATGAGCAGTTCTTC. It specifies CASSLDVSSGIYNEQFF.

The chain employs TRBV9 and TRBJ1-2; TRBD1 might be the D (6 bases). V was pared by 3 bases and J by 7 bases, with 22 bases between. Looked up from germline, CDR1 is SGDLS and CDR2 is YYNGEE. The CDR3 is 16 amino acids. The CDR3: CASSDGGAGGAGGYTF. The CDR3 DNA reads as TGTGCCAGCAGCGACGGGGGGGCAGGCGGGGCTGGTGGCTACACCTTC.

The chain employs TRBV6-5 and TRBJ1-1; 8 bases fit TRBD1. Germline V lookup: CDR1 MNHEY, CDR2 SVGAGI. J was trimmed by 4 bases and V by 6 bases; bases with no gene match: 4. CDR3 size: 13 residues. The CDR3 nucleotides read TGTGCCAGCAGCTACAGGGGGGTCACTGAAGCTTTCTTT. Protein sequence: CASSYRGVTEAFF.

This chain connects TRBV6-5 to TRBJ1-1; D not certain. V lost 6 bases and J lost 1, with 9 bases in between. This CDR3 has 13 amino acids. Germline CDR1 MNHEY, CDR2 SVGAGI. The CDR3 nucleotides are TGTGCCAGCAGCTCACGGGGGAACACTGAAGCTTTCTTT. Residues: CASSSRGNTEAFF.

The chain carries TRBV7-2 and TRBJ1-2; D unresolved. Germline V CDR1 and CDR2: SGHTA, FQGNSA. V was shortened by 3 bases and J by 7 bases, with 12 bases between the two germline ends. The length of the CDR3 is 13 residues. CDR3 nucleotide sequence: TGTGCCAGCAGCTTTGGCGGCGAATCTGGCTACACCTTC. It specifies CASSFGGESGYTF.

The gene calls are TRBV19 and TRBJ2-3; 12 bases map to TRBD2. Trimming at V came to 2 bases and at J to 6 bases, leaving 6 bases not matched to a gene. Germline lookup yields CDR1 LNHDA and CDR2 SQIVND (reference sequence). This CDR3 has 16 amino acids. The CDR3, as DNA: TGTGCCAGTAGTATAAGGGCTAGCGGGGGGGCCGATACGCAGTATTTT. It translates to CASSIRASGGADTQYF.

The chain joins TRBV25-1 to TRBJ1-4; TRBD1 might be the D (5 bases). Germline CDR1 MGHDK, CDR2 SYGVNS. The CDR3 is 14 amino acids. The V gene lost 5 bases and the J gene lost 6 bases, with 13 bases spanning the gap. The CDR3 DNA reads TGTGCCAGCAGTCCGGCAGGGAGATATGAAAAACTGTTTTTT. Amino acid sequence: CASSPAGRYEKLFF.

The chain is built from TRBV19 and TRBJ2-3; the D is unclear. Trimming took off 5 bases at V and 3 bases at J, with 9 bases between the two ends. This CDR3 region has 13 residues. Germline assignment: CDR1 LNHDA and CDR2 SQIVND (reference sequence). For the CDR3, the DNA is TGTGCCAGTAGTGTTTCGCGGACAGATACGCAGTATTTT. Its protein product is CASSVSRTDTQYF.

The chain has TRBV5-1 and TRBJ2-1; D is perhaps TRBD2 (6 bases). V was shortened by 5 bases and J by 0 bases, with 12 bases between the two germline ends. This CDR3 contains 15 residues. The V gene's germline CDR1 is SGHRS and CDR2 YFSETQ. CDR3 nucleotides: TGCGCCAGCAGGGACTACCTTAACTCCTACAATGAGCAGTTCTTC. Its translation: CASRDYLNSYNEQFF.

This clone occurred a few times. The chain couples TRBV6-5 to TRBJ1-2; D is possibly TRBD1 (6 bases). Germline CDR1 and CDR2: MNHEY and SVGAGI. The CDR3 is 13 residues long. Trimming cost V 2 bases and J 4 bases, with 8 bases left between them. CDR3 in amino acids: CASSYGQLYGYTF. The DNA for the CDR3 is TGTGCCAGCAGTTACGGACAGCTCTATGGCTACACCTTC.

The chain carries TRBV4-2 and TRBJ2-2; 15 bases map to TRBD2. The CDR3 consists of 17 residues. V lost 2 bases and J lost 7; bases outside the gene matches: 5. The germline V gene has CDR1 LGHNA and CDR2 YNFKEQ. CDR3 protein: CASSQRTSGGANGELFF. Here the CDR3 DNA reads TGTGCCAGCAGCCAACGGACTAGCGGGGGGGCAAACGGGGAGCTGTTTTTT.

V and J are TRBV6-5 and TRBJ1-3; maybe TRBD1 (5 bases). Looked up from germline, CDR1 is MNHEY and CDR2 is SVGAGI. The ends were cut back, 8 bases at V and 0 bases at J, with 11 bases in the middle. The CDR3 has 14 amino acids. DNA for the CDR3: TGTGCCAGCTCCCACGGGGGCTCTGGAAACACCATATATTTT. Amino acids: CASSHGGSGNTIYF.

This clone was observed a single time. The chain employs TRBV20-1 and TRBJ1-5; tentatively, D is TRBD1 (6 bases). There are 13 residues in the CDR3. Germline values: CDR1 DFQATT, CDR2 SNEGSKA (reference sequence). The V and J ends lost 3 bases and 5 bases respectively, with 11 bases between them. The chain's CDR3 is CSASRTADQPQHF. In DNA, the CDR3 is TGCAGTGCTAGTAGGACAGCGGATCAGCCCCAGCATTTT.

This chain's CDR3 is CASKVYGEGTDTQYF. The CDR3 region has the DNA TGTGCCAGCAAGGTGTACGGGGAGGGCACAGATACGCAGTATTTT. The J gene is TRBJ2-3, the V gene TRBV28, with D perhaps TRBD2 (6 bases). CDR3 size: 15 residues. The V gene's germline CDR1 is MDHEN and CDR2 SYDVKM. V shed 7 bases and J shed 1 base, with 15 bases lying between them.

The chain joins TRBV7-2 to TRBJ2-5; D is unresolved. V lost 4 bases and J 5 bases, leaving 8 bases between the germline ends. Germline V lookup: CDR1 SGHTA, CDR2 FQGNSA. The CDR3 is made up of 12 amino acids. Here the CDR3 DNA reads TGTGCCAGCAGCTCCCTGGGGGAGACCCAGTACTTC. Its translation is CASSSLGETQYF.